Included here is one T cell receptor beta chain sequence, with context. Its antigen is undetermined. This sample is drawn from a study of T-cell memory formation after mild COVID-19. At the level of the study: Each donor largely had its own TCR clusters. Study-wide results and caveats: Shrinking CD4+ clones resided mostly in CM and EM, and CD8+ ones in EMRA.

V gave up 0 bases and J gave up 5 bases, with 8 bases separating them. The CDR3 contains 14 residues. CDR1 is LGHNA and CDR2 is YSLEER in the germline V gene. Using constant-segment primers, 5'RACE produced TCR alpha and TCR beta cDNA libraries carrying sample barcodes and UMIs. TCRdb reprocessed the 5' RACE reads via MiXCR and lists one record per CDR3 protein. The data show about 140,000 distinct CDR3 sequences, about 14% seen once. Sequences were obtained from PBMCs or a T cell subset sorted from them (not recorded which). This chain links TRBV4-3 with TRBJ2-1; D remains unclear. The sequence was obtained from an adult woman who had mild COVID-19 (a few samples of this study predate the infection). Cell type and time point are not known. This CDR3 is CASSQEVADNEQFF. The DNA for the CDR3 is TGCGCCAGCAGCCAAGAGGTGGCCGACAATGAGCAGTTCTTC.